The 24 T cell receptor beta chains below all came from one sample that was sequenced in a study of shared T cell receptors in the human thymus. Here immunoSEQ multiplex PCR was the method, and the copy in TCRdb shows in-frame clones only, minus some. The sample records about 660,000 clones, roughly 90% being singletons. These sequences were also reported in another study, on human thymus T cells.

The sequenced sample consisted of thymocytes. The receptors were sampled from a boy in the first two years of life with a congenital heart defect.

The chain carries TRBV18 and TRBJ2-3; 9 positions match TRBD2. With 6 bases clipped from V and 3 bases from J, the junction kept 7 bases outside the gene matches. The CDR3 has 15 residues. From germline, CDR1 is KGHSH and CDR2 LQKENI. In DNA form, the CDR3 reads TGTGCCAGCTCTTTAGCGGGAGTAAGGACAGATACGCAGTATTTT. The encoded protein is CASSLAGVRTDTQYF.

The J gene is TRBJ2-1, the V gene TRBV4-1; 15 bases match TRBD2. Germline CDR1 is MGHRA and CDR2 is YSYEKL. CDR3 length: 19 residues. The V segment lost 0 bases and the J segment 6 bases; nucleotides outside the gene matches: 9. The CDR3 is CASSQEVRGGLAGGNEQFF. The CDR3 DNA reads TGCGCCAGCAGCCAAGAGGTCAGGGGGGGACTAGCGGGAGGCAATGAGCAGTTCTTC.

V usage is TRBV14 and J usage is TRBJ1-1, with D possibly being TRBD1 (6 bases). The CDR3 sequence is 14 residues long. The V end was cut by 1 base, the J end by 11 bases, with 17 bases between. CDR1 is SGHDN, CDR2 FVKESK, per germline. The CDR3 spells CASSQVIRGRRAFF. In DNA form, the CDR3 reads TGTGCCAGCAGCCAAGTAATCAGGGGCCGTCGGGCTTTCTTT.

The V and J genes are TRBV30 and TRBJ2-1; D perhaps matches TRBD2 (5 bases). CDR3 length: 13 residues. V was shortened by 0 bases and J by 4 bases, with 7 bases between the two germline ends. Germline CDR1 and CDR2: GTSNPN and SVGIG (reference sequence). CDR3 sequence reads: CAWSVRLYNEQFF. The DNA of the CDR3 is TGTGCCTGGAGTGTTAGACTATACAATGAGCAGTTCTTC. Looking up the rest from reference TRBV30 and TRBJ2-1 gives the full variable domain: SQTIHQWPATLVQPVGSPLSLECTVEGTSNPNLYWYRQAAGRGLQLLFYSVGIGQISSEVPQNLSASRPQDRQFILSSKKLLLSDSGFYLCAWSVRLYNEQFFGPGTRLTVL.

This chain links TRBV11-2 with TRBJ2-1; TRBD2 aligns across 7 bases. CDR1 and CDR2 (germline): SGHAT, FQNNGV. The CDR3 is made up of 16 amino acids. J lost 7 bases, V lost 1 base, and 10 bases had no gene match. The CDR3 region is CASSLVGAGAGNEQFF. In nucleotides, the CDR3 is TGTGCCAGCAGCTTAGTAGGCGCGGGAGCCGGGAATGAGCAGTTCTTC.

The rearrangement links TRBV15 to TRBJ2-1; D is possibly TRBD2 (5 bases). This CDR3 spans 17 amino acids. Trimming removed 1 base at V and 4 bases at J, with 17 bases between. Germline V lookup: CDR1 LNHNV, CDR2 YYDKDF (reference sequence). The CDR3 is CATSRGNSGFGYNEQFF. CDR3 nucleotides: TGTGCCACCAGCAGAGGAAACTCGGGGTTTGGATACAATGAGCAGTTCTTC.

The CDR3 nucleotides read TGTGCCAGCAGTGAAGGACAGGGGAGCTCCTATAATTCACCCCTCCACTTT. This gives the protein CASSEGQGSSYNSPLHF. The rearrangement uses TRBV6-1 and TRBJ1-6; the match to TRBD1 covers 8 bases. The CDR3 totals 17 residues. Germline lookup yields CDR1 MNHNS and CDR2 SASEGT. The V and J ends lost 1 base and 0 bases, in that order; junction bases with no gene match: 2.

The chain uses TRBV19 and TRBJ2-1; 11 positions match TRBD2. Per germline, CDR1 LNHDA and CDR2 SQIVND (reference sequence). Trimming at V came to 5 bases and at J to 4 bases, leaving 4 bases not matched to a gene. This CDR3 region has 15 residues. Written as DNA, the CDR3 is TGTGCCAGTAGTCAAGGGACTAGCGGTTACAATGAGCAGTTCTTC. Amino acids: CASSQGTSGYNEQFF.

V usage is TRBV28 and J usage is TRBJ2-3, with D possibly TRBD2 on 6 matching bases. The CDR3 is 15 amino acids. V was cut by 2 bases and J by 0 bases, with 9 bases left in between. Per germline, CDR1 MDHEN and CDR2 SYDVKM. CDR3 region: CASSLGGSSTDTQYF. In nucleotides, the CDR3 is TGTGCCAGCAGTTTAGGGGGGTCCAGCACAGATACGCAGTATTTT.

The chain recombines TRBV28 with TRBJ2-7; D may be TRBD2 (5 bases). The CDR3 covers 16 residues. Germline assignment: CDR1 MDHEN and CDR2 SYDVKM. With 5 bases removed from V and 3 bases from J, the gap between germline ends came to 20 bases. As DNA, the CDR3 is TGTGCCAGCAGTCTCCTCGGAGGTCGAGTTGTCTACGAGCAGTACTTC. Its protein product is CASSLLGGRVVYEQYF.

In DNA form, the CDR3 reads TGTGCCACCAGCAGAACCCCCTCAGGACCCGGGGGAGAAGAGCAGTACTTC. Encoded protein: CATSRTPSGPGGEEQYF. This chain uses TRBV15 with TRBJ2-7; a possible D gene is TRBD2 (6 bases). Germline CDR1 is LNHNV and CDR2 is YYDKDF (reference sequence). The V gene lost 2 bases and the J gene lost 7 bases, with 24 bases spanning the gap. The CDR3 is made up of 17 amino acids.

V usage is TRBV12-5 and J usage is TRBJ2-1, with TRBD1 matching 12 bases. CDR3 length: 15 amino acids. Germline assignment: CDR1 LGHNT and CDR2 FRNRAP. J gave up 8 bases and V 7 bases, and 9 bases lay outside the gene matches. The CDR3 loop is CASAGRDRGPDEQFF. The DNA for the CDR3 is TGTGCTAGTGCCGGCCGGGACAGGGGGCCGGATGAGCAGTTCTTC.

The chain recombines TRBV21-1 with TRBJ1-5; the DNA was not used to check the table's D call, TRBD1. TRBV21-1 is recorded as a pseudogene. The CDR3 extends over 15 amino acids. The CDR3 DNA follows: TGTGCCAGCAGCAAACAGGGGGCAAGCAATCAGCCCCAGCATTTT. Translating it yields CASSKQGASNQPQHF.

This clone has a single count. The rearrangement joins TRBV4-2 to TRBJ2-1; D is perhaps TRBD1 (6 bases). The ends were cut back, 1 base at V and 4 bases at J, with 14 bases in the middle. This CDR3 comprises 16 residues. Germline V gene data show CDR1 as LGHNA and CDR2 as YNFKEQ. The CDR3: CASSQALDSPYNEQFF. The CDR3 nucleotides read TGTGCCAGCAGCCAAGCGCTGGACAGCCCATACAATGAGCAGTTCTTC.

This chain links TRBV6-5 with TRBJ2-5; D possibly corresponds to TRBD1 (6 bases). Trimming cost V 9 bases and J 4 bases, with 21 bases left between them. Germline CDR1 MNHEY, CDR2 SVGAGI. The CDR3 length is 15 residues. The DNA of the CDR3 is TGTGCCAGACACGAGGGGGTACGCTTTTTAGAGACCCAGTACTTC. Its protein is CARHEGVRFLETQYF.

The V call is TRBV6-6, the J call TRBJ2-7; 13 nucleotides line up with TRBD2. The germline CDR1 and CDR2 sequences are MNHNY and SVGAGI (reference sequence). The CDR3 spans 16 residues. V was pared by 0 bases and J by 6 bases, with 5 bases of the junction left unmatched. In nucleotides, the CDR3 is TGTGCCAGCAGTTACTCAACTAGCGGGAGGGTAACCGAGCAGTACTTC. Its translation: CASSYSTSGRVTEQYF.

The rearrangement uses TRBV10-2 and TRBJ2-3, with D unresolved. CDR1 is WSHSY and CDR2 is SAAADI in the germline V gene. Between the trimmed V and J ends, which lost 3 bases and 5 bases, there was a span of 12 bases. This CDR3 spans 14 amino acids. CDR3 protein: CASSDLESIDTQYF. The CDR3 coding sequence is TGCGCCAGCAGTGACTTGGAGTCGATAGATACGCAGTATTTT.

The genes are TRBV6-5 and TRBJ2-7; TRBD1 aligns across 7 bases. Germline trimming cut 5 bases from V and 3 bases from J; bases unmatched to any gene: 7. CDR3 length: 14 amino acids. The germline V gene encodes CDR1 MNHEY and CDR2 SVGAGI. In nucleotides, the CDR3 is TGTGCCAGCAGTAAAATCGACAGGGACTACGAGCAGTACTTC. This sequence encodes CASSKIDRDYEQYF.

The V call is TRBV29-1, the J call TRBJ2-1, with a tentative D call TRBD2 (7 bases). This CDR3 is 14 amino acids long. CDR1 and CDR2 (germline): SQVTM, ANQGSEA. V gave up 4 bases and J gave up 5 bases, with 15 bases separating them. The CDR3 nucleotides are TGCAGCGTTGGGGGGCTAGCGGAGAACAATGAGCAGTTCTTC. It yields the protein CSVGGLAENNEQFF.

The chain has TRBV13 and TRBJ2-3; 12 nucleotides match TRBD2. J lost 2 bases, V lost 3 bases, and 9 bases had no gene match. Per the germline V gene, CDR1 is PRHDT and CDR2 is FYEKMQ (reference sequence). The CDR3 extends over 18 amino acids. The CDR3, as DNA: TGTGCCAGCAGCTTCCGTGGACTAGCGGGAAACCTCACAGATACGCAGTATTTT. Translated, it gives CASSFRGLAGNLTDTQYF.

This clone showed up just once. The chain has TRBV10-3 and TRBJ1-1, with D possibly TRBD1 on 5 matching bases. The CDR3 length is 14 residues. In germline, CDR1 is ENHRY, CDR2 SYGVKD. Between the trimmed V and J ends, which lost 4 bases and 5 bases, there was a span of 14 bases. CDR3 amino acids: CAISARPGGTEAFF. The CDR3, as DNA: TGTGCCATCAGTGCCCGTCCCGGGGGTACTGAAGCTTTCTTT.

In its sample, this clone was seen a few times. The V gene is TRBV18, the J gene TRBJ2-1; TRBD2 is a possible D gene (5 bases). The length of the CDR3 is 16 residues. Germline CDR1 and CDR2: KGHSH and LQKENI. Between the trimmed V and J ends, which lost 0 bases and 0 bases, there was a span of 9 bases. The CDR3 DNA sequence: TGTGCCAGCTCACCACCGGTAGCGAGCTCCTACAATGAGCAGTTCTTC. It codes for CASSPPVASSYNEQFF. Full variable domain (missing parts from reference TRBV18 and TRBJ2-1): NAGVMQNPRHLVRRRGQEARLRCSPMKGHSHVYWYRQLPEEGLKFMVYLQKENIIDESGMPKERFSAEFPKEGPSILRIQQVVRGDSAAYFCASSPPVASSYNEQFFGPGTRLTVL.

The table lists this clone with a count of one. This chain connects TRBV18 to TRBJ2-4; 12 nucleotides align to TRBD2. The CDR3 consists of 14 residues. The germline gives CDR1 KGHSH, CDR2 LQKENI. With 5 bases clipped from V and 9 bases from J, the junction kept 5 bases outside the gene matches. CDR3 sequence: CASSTGLAGCIQYF. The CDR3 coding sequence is TGTGCCAGCTCAACCGGACTAGCGGGGTGCATTCAGTACTTC.

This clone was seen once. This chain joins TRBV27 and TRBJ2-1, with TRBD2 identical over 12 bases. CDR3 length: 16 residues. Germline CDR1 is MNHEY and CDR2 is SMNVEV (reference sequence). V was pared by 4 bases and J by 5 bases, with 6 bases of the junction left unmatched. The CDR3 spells CASSSRTSGIHNEQFF. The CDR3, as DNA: TGTGCCAGCAGTTCCCGGACTAGCGGGATCCACAATGAGCAGTTCTTC.